Shown below are 7 T cell receptor beta chains from a single sample sequenced in a study of cytomegalovirus exposure and HLA in healthy donors. Primers: 60 Vbeta forward and 13 Jbeta reverse. Produced via immunoSEQ multiplex PCR; TCRdb's table is partial and in-frame only. The sample yields around 91,000 clones, around nine tenths seen once. Input material: PBMCs. These receptors came from a man aged 25-45 years in good health and CMV-seropositive.

The rearrangement links TRBV20-1 to TRBJ1-2; 7 bases are shared with TRBD1. CDR3 size: 11 residues. The V and J ends lost 5 bases and 6 bases, in that order; junction bases with no gene match: 3. CDR1 DFQATT and CDR2 SNEGSKA come from the germline V gene (reference sequence). The CDR3 here is CSAGQGDGYTF. CDR3 nucleotide sequence: TGCAGTGCTGGGCAGGGGGATGGCTACACCTTC.

The J gene is TRBJ2-1, the V gene TRBV5-1; TRBD1 matches at 7 bases. The CDR3 totals 15 residues. Germline CDR1 reads SGHRS; CDR2 reads YFSETQ. V trimming: 7 bases; J trimming: 5 bases; junction bases outside the gene matches: 12. The CDR3 DNA reads as TGCGCCAGCGTACCTATGGGGACAGATAACAATGAGCAGTTCTTC. It yields the protein CASVPMGTDNNEQFF.

J is TRBJ2-7 and V is TRBV28; TRBD1 is a possible D gene (5 bases). The ends were cut back, 5 bases at V and 0 bases at J, with 11 bases in the middle. This CDR3 has 14 amino acids. Germline CDR1 and CDR2: MDHEN and SYDVKM. In nucleotides, the CDR3 is TGTGCCAGCAGTCCGTCGACAGACTCCTACGAGCAGTACTTC. This encodes CASSPSTDSYEQYF.

This clone was observed once. This chain uses TRBV28 with TRBJ1-5, with D perhaps TRBD1 (6 bases). This CDR3 region has 16 residues. Germline lookup yields CDR1 MDHEN and CDR2 SYDVKM. The V and J ends lost 2 bases and 0 bases respectively, with 11 bases between them. This CDR3 is CASSLRQVYSNQPQHF. CDR3 sequence (DNA): TGTGCCAGCAGTTTAAGACAGGTCTATAGCAATCAGCCCCAGCATTTT.

The CDR3: CASSLSGQGAGTEAFF. CDR3 nucleotide sequence: TGTGCCAGCAGTTTATCAGGACAGGGGGCAGGCACTGAAGCTTTCTTT. V and J are TRBV27 and TRBJ1-1; 11 nucleotides align to TRBD1. In germline, CDR1 is MNHEY, CDR2 SMNVEV (reference sequence). The V and J ends lost 0 bases and 4 bases, in that order; junction bases with no gene match: 4. The CDR3 contains 16 residues.

The DNA for the CDR3 is TGTGCCAGCAGCTTAGCAATTAAGAGCGGGCTGAACACCGGGGAGCTGTTTTTT. Amino acid sequence: CASSLAIKSGLNTGELFF. This chain joins TRBV7-9 and TRBJ2-2; D perhaps matches TRBD2 (6 bases). This CDR3 contains 18 residues. Trimming took off 0 bases at V and 1 base at J, with 15 bases between the two ends. Per germline, CDR1 SEHNR and CDR2 FQNEAQ (reference sequence).

This clone came up a few times. This chain connects TRBV29-1 to TRBJ2-3; 8 positions agree with TRBD1. The CDR3 length is 15 residues. V trimming: 5 bases; J trimming: 4 bases; junction bases outside the gene matches: 11. Germline CDR1 is SQVTM and CDR2 is ANQGSEA. The CDR3 reads CSVTRGQGPADTQYF. As DNA, the CDR3 is TGCAGCGTTACCCGAGGACAGGGACCTGCAGATACGCAGTATTTT.